The rows below give T cell receptor beta chains drawn from one sample of a study of CD8 T cells in Susac syndrome. TCRdb reprocessed the immunoSEQ multiplex PCR reads with MiXCR, giving one entry per CDR3 protein. The repertoire holds 150,000 to 200,000 distinct CDR3 sequences, almost 96% seen once, with approximately 0.088% in the top ten. Sequenced input: CD4+ T cells from PBMCs. Receptor source: a human donor with multiple sclerosis. Each CDR3 is given with its conserved first and last residue. The size of a clone is reported for some rows only, either as once, few or many, or as a class for expanded clones.

clone_size	v_call	j_call	cdr3_aa
.	TRBV2	TRBJ1-2	CASRTSPGYTF
.	TRBV20-1	TRBJ2-2	CSASWENTGELFF
.	TRBV30	TRBJ1-1	CAWTWSGNTEAFF
.	TRBV12-3/TRBV12-4	TRBJ1-5	CASSPRYEGEPQHF
.	TRBV27	TRBJ1-6	CASSTGQNNSPLHF
.	TRBV30	TRBJ2-5	CASRNLGGGETQYF
.	TRBV11-1	TRBJ1-1	CASTWGGTGNTEAFF
.	TRBV29-1	TRBJ1-1	CSVAGPNTEAFF
.	TRBV4-1	TRBJ1-2	CASSQEENNYGYTF
.	TRBV29-1	TRBJ1-2	CSVVSDLGGYTF
.	TRBV18	TRBJ2-5	CASSPPGRRETQYF
.	TRBV5-4	TRBJ1-2	CASSQTGYGYTF
.	TRBV4-3	TRBJ2-3	CASSQDGWTSGGTTDTQYF
.	TRBV25-1	TRBJ1-5	CASSGDRGLGQPQHF
few	TRBV28	TRBJ1-2	CASSLSQGRGYTF
.	TRBV24-1	TRBJ1-5	CATGGLGNQPQHF
.	TRBV30	TRBJ1-2	CAWVPGSMGYTF
once	TRBV10-3	TRBJ2-7	CATDSGGPGEQYF
.	TRBV5-1	TRBJ1-5	CASSLSQGWPQHF
.	TRBV19	TRBJ2-7	CASSTGGQGTSYEQYF
.	TRBV9	TRBJ2-7	CASSSRTGNTYEQYF
.	TRBV7-8	TRBJ1-6	CASSYVGSRRSSYNSPLHF
once	TRBV9	TRBJ1-5	CASSAGQGDSNQPQHF
once	TRBV28	TRBJ1-4	CASRNSQGAGVEKLFF
.	TRBV29-1	TRBJ2-2	CSVQRDRAGTGELFF
once	TRBV24-1	TRBJ2-1	CATSDYLAGGPHEQFF
.	TRBV29-1	TRBJ2-3	CSVEDHGSGRGTDTQYF
.	TRBV27	TRBJ2-2	CASSLEDRTLNTGELFF
.	TRBV4-1	TRBJ2-3	CASSQDRGTSTDTQYF
once	TRBV12-3/TRBV12-4	TRBJ2-7	CASSHGGAYEQYF
.	TRBV7-2	TRBJ2-5	CASSLSGNTFGETQYF
.	TRBV12-3/TRBV12-4	TRBJ1-1	CASSLIGRRGNTEAFF
.	TRBV5-1	TRBJ2-3	CASSLGPRIGGTDTQYF
.	TRBV18	TRBJ2-7	CASSPLTTGGIHEQYF
once	TRBV3-1	TRBJ2-7	CASSLTLAGGHTGYEQYF
once	TRBV6-5	TRBJ2-1	CASSYSKVAGDPYNEQFF
.	TRBV27	TRBJ1-6	CASSWGGRSSYNSPLHF
.	TRBV15	TRBJ2-7	CATSRDFDEQYF
.	TRBV29-1	TRBJ2-1	CSASWVLEEQFF
.	TRBV24-1	TRBJ1-1	CATSDLGDRVGAFF
.	TRBV7-9	TRBJ2-4	CASSPKLGTQLAKNIQYF
.	TRBV30	TRBJ2-1	CAWSVGTTNEQFF
.	TRBV20-1	TRBJ1-5	CSARPDNSNQPQHF
.	TRBV21-1	TRBJ2-7	CASSKDRASYEQYF
once	TRBV19	TRBJ1-5	CASSIDRGSNQPQHF
.	TRBV29-1	TRBJ1-2	CSVEPRDGNYGYTF
.	TRBV20-1	TRBJ2-7	CSARVPGHYEQYF
.	TRBV3-1	TRBJ2-7	CASSQSTGIYLNEQYF
.	TRBV18	TRBJ1-6	CASKQGADSPLHF
.	TRBV20-1	TRBJ2-7	CSARDPAGPRGEQYF
.	TRBV3-1	TRBJ1-2	CASSHTGFEGGYTF
.	TRBV4-3	TRBJ2-1	CASSQGQGVPNEQFF
once	TRBV19	TRBJ1-5	CASSIRGVQHF